This T cell receptor (beta chain) is drawn from a study of T cell clonotyping in hematopoietic cell transplantation. Study background: Samples: about 28 days before transplant, then days 30, 100 and 180 after. Study outcomes and limitations: Broader posttransplant TCR repertoire diversity was predicted by graft donor and pretransplant recipient Inverse Simpson Index values.

The V gene's germline CDR1 is SGHDT and CDR2 YYEEEE. The CDR3 loop spans 14 amino acids. Concerning this clone itself: Its target is unknown.

The table came from immunoSEQ multiplex PCR; TCRdb's copy has only in-frame clones and leaves some out. The table shows about 15,000 clones, with around 62% occurring only once. This sequence was found in a human donor who either received an allogeneic hematopoietic cell transplant for a myeloid malignancy or was a related donor (not recorded which). Some clones in this sample may be carry-over from other donors' samples. Sequencing input: PBMCs. The J gene is TRBJ2-5, the V gene TRBV5-6; D is uncertain. The J call may be faulty, since TRBJ2-7 better matches the DNA end. The CDR3 sequence is CASTNDLTTYEQYF. The CDR3 DNA reads as TGTGCCAGCACCAACGACTTGACCACCTACGAGCAGTACTTC.